A single sample gave rise to the 12 T cell receptor beta chains below, sequenced in a study of blood T cell repertoires in COVID-19. The assay was immunoSEQ multiplex PCR, and TCRdb's table has in-frame clones only and misses some. The sample records about 130,000 clones, around nine tenths being singletons. The sequencing sample was made of peripheral blood. All receptors derive from a woman aged 80 or over with acute or convalescent COVID-19.

The chain has TRBV3-1 (or the pseudogene TRBV3-2) and TRBJ1-1; D is uncertain. V gave up 0 bases and J gave up 1 base, with 15 bases separating them. The germline V gene has CDR1 LGHDT and CDR2 YNNKEL (reference sequence). The CDR3 spans 17 residues. The CDR3 region has the DNA TGTGCCAGCAGCCAAGATTCTCGAGAGGGAGAGAACACTGAAGCTTTCTTT. Protein sequence: CASSQDSREGENTEAFF.

The gene calls are TRBV28 and TRBJ2-7; 9 positions match TRBD1. The V and J ends lost 5 bases and 2 bases, in that order; junction bases with no gene match: 1. The CDR3 sequence is 13 residues long. Per the germline V gene, CDR1 is MDHEN and CDR2 is SYDVKM. The CDR3 coding sequence is TGTGCCAGCAGTCGGACAGGGGCCTACGAGCAGTACTTC. It specifies CASSRTGAYEQYF. Variable domain in full (rest from reference TRBV28 and TRBJ2-7): DVKVTQSSRYLVKRTGEKVFLECVQDMDHENMFWYRQDPGLGLRLIYFSYDVKMKEKGDIPEGYSVSREKKERFSLILESASTNQTSMYLCASSRTGAYEQYFGPGTRLTVT.

The chain joins TRBV6-5 to TRBJ2-1; a possible D gene is TRBD2 (6 bases). The germline gives CDR1 MNHEY, CDR2 SVGAGI. CDR3 length: 13 residues. V was clipped by 7 bases and J by 6 bases, with 13 bases between them. DNA for the CDR3: TGTGCCAGCATCTTACTAGCAAGCAATGAGCAGTTCTTC. It translates to CASILLASNEQFF.

V gene TRBV5-1 combines with J gene TRBJ2-3, with D possibly matching TRBD1 (6 bases). V was pared by 3 bases and J by 1 base, with 9 bases between. CDR1 SGHRS and CDR2 YFSETQ come from the germline V gene. The CDR3 is 14 amino acids. This CDR3 is CASSWQGRTDTQYF. The CDR3 DNA sequence: TGCGCCAGCAGCTGGCAGGGGCGCACAGATACGCAGTATTTT.

This clone is a singleton in its sample. The CDR3 DNA reads TGTGCCATCAACAGAGAGGGTGCGAATTCACCCCTCCACTTT. It codes for CAINREGANSPLHF. This chain joins TRBV10-3 and TRBJ1-6; the D is unclear. CDR1 ENHRY and CDR2 SYGVKD come from the germline V gene. V was shortened by 7 bases and J by 7 bases, with 14 bases between the two germline ends. This CDR3 has 14 residues.

J is TRBJ1-1 and V is TRBV4-1; TRBD1 aligns across 7 bases. J gave up 1 base and V 6 bases, and 5 bases lay outside the gene matches. The CDR3 consists of 14 residues. From germline, CDR1 is MGHRA and CDR2 YSYEKL. The CDR3 DNA reads as TGCGCCAGCAGATCAAACAGGGGGAACACTGAAGCTTTCTTT. Amino acid sequence: CASRSNRGNTEAFF.

The chain joins TRBV6-1 to TRBJ1-4; D unclear. Trimming removed 2 bases at V and 7 bases at J, with 8 bases between. The CDR3 totals 13 residues. CDR1 MNHNS and CDR2 SASEGT come from the germline V gene. In DNA form, the CDR3 reads TGTGCCAGCAGTGAACATAGTAGTGAAAAACTGTTTTTT. Its protein product is CASSEHSSEKLFF.

The V gene is TRBV5-1, the J gene TRBJ2-6; 9 bases are shared with TRBD1. The CDR3 length is 16 residues. J gave up 3 bases and V 3 bases, and 4 bases lay outside the gene matches. Germline lookup yields CDR1 SGHRS and CDR2 YFSETQ. The CDR3 loop is CASSSTGGGGANVLTF. CDR3 nucleotide sequence: TGCGCCAGCAGCTCAACAGGGGGCGGTGGGGCCAACGTCCTGACTTTC.

This clone was recorded only once. V is TRBV19 and J is TRBJ2-7, with D tentatively TRBD2 (5 bases). This CDR3 region has 12 residues. Germline values: CDR1 LNHDA, CDR2 SQIVND (reference sequence). Trimming took 7 bases from V and 5 from J, leaving 12 bases between them. The CDR3 sequence is CASKSTRDEQYF. Here the CDR3 DNA reads TGTGCCAGTAAGTCCACGCGGGACGAGCAGTACTTC.

This chain connects TRBV9 to TRBJ1-4, with a possible D match to TRBD1 (6 bases). The length of the CDR3 is 13 residues. Germline V CDR1 and CDR2: SGDLS, YYNGEE. Deletions cut 1 base from V and 10 bases from J, with 11 bases between. The CDR3 here is CASSVRGAGKLFF. CDR3 bases: TGTGCCAGCAGCGTACGGGGGGCAGGAAAACTGTTTTTT.

DNA of the CDR3: TGTGCCAGCAGCTTGGGCGACAGGGTGGACACTGAAGCTTTCTTT. Translating it yields CASSLGDRVDTEAFF. The chain joins TRBV5-4 to TRBJ1-1; 7 bases fit TRBD1. There are 15 residues in the CDR3. After removal of 0 bases from V and 3 bases from J, the junction contained 5 bases not matched to a gene. Germline loops: CDR1 SGHNT, CDR2 YYREEE (reference sequence).

The chain carries TRBV28 and TRBJ2-7, with 8 positions matching TRBD1. Trimming cost V 2 bases and J 0 bases; bases outside gene matches: 9. Germline V lookup: CDR1 MDHEN, CDR2 SYDVKM. The CDR3 is 17 amino acids. The CDR3 bases are TGTGCCAGCAGTTTACCTCCAACAGGGGGGTACTCCTACGAGCAGTACTTC. It translates to CASSLPPTGGYSYEQYF. Filled out from reference TRBV28 and TRBJ2-7, the complete variable domain reads DVKVTQSSRYLVKRTGEKVFLECVQDMDHENMFWYRQDPGLGLRLIYFSYDVKMKEKGDIPEGYSVSREKKERFSLILESASTNQTSMYLCASSLPPTGGYSYEQYFGPGTRLTVT.